This TCR beta chain originates from a study of shared clonotypes between healthy human individuals. Study-level findings and limits: Sorted-subset samples were not fully sequenced, rarefaction indicated.

Clones were read by immunoSEQ multiplex PCR, and TCRdb kept only the in-frame ones, dropping some. In the table there are 2 million to 2.5 million clones, just over 90% of which are singletons. V gave up 4 bases and J gave up 3 bases; unmatched junction bases: 10. The CDR3 is 16 amino acids. CDR1 and CDR2 from the germline V gene are ENHRY and SYGVKD. Comments on this clone: What it recognizes is unknown.

The TCR originated in a young man in good health. Some clones in this sample may be carry-over from other donors' samples. The specimen sequenced was naive CD4+ T cells from PBMCs. As to subset: CD45RA+ positively selected. J is TRBJ2-7 and V is TRBV10-3, with TRBD1 matching 9 bases. CDR3 DNA sequence: TGTGCCATCAGTGCCCGCAGGACAGGGGAAATCTACGAGCAGTACTTC. Its translation: CAISARRTGEIYEQYF.